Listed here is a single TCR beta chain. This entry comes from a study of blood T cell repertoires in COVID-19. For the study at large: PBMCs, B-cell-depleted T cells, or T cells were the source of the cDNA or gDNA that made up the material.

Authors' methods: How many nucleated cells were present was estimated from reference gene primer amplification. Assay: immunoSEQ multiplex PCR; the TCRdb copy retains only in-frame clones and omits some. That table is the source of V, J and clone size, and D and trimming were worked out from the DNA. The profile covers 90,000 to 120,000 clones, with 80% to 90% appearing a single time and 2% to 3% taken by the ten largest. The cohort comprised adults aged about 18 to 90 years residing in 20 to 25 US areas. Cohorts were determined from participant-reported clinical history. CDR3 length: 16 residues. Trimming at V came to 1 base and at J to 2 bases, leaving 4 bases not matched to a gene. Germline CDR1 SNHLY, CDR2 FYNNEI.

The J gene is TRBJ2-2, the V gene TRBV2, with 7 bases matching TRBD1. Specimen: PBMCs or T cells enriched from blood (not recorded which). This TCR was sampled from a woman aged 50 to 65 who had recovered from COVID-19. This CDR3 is CASSEESGGNTGELFF. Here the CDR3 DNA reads TGTGCCAGCAGTGAAGAGTCAGGGGGAAACACCGGGGAGCTGTTTTTT.